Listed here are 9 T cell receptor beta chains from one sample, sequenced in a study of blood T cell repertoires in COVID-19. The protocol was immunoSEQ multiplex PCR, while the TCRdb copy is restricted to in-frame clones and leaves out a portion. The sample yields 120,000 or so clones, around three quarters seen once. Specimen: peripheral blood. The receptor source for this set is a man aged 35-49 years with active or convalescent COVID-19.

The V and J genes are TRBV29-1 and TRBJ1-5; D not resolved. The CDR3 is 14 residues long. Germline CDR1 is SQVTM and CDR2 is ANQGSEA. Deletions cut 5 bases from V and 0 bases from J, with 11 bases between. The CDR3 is CSVSAGNSNQPQHF. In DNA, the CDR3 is TGCAGCGTTAGTGCGGGGAATAGCAATCAGCCCCAGCATTTT.

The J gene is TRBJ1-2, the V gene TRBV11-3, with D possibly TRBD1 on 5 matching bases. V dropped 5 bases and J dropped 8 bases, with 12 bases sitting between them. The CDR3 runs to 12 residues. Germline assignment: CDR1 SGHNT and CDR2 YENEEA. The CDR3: CASSRGGVGYTF. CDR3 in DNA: TGTGCCAGCAGCCGCGGGGGGGTAGGCTACACCTTC.

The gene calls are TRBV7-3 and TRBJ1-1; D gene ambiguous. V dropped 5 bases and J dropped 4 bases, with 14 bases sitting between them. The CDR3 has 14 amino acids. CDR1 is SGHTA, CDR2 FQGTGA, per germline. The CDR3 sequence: CASSVTPGGTEAFF. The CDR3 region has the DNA TGTGCCAGCAGCGTGACCCCCGGCGGCACTGAAGCTTTCTTT.

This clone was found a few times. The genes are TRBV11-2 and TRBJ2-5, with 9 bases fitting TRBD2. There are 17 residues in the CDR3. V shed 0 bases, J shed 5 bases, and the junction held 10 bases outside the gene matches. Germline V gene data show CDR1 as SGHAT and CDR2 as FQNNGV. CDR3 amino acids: CASSLDLDSGSFETQYF. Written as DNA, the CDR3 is TGTGCCAGCAGCTTAGATCTAGATAGCGGGAGCTTTGAGACCCAGTACTTC.

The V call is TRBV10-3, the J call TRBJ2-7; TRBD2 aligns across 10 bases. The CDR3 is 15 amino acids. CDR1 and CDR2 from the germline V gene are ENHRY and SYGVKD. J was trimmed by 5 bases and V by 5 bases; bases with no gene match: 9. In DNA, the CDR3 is TGTGCCATCAGTCGAGCGGGGGGGCTAATAAACGAGCAGTACTTC. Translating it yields CAISRAGGLINEQYF.

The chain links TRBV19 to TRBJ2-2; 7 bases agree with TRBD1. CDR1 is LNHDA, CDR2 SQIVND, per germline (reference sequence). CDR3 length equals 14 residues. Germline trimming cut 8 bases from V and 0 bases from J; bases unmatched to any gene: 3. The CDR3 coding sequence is TGTGCCAGTGTGACAGGGACGAACACCGGGGAGCTGTTTTTT. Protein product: CASVTGTNTGELFF.

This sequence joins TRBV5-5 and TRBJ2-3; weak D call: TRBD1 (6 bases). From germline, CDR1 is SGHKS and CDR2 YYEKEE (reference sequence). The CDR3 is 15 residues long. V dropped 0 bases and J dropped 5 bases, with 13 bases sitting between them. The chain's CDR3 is CASSLEQGRGDTQYF. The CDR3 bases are TGTGCCAGCAGCTTGGAACAGGGTAGGGGAGATACGCAGTATTTT.

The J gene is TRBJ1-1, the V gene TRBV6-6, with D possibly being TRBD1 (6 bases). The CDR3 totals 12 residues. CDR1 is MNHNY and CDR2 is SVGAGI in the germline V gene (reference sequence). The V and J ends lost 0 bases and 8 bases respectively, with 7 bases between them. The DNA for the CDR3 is TGTGCCAGCAGTTACTCAGACAGGGAAGCTTTCTTT. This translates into CASSYSDREAFF.

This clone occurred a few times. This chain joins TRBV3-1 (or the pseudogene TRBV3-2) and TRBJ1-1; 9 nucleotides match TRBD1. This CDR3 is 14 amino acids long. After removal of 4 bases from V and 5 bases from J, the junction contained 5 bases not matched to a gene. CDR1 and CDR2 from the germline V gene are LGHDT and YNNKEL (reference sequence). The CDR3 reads CASSRQGVWTEAFF. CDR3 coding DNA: TGTGCCAGCAGCCGACAGGGGGTCTGGACTGAAGCTTTCTTT.